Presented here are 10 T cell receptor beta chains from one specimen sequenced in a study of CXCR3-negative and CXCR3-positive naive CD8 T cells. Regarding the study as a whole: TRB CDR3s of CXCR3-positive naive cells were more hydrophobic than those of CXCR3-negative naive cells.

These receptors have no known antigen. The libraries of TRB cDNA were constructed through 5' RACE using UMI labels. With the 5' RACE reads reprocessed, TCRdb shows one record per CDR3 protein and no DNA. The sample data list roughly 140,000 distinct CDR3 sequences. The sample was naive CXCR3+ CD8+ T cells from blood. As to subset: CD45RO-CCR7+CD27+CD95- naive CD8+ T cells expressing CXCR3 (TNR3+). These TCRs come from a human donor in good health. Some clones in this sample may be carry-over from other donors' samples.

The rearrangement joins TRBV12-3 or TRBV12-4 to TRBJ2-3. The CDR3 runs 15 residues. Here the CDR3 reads CASSLGLAGTDTQYF.

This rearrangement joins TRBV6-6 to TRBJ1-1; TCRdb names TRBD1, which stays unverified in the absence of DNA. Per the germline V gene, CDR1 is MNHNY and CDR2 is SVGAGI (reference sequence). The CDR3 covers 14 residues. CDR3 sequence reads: CASSYAGGRTEAFF.

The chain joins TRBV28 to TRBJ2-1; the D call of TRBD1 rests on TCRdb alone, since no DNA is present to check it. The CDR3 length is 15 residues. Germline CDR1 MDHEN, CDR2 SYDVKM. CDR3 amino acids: CASSLGQEGYNEQFF.

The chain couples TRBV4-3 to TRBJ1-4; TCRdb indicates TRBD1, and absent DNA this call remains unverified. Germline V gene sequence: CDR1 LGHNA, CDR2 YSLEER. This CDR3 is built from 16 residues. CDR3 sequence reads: CASSQVGTGGSEKLFF.

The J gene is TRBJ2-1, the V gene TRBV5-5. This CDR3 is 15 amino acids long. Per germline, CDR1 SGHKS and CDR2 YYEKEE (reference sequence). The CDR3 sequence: CASSLVEGVYNEQFF.

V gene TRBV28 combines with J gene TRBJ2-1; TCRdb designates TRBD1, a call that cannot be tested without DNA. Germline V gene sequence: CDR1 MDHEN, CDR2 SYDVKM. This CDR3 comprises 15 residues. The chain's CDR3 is CASSYDRDPYNEQFF.

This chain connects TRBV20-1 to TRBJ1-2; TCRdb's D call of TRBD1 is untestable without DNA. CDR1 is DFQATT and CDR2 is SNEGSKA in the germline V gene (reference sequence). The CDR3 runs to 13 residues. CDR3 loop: CSAGDKSHYGYTF.

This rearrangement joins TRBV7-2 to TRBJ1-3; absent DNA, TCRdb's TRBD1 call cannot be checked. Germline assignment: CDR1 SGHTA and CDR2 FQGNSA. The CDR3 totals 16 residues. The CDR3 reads CASISDRDASGNTIYF.

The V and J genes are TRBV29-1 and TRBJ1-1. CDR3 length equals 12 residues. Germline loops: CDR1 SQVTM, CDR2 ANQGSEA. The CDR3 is CSVAQRNTEAFF.

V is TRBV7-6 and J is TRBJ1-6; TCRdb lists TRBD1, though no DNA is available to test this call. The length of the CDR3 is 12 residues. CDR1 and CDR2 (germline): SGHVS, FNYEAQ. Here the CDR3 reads CASSPGTSPLHF.